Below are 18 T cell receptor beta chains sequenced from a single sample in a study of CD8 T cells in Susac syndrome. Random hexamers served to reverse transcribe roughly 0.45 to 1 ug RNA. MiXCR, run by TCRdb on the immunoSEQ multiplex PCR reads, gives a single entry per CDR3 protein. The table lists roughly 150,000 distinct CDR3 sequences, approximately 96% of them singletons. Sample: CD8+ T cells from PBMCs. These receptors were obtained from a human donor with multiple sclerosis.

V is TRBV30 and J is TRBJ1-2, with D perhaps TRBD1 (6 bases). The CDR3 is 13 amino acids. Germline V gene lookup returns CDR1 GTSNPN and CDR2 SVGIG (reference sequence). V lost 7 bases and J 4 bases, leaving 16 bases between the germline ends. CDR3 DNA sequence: TGTGCCTCCTTCGCACAGGGCAGCTATGGCTACACCTTC. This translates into CASFAQGSYGYTF.

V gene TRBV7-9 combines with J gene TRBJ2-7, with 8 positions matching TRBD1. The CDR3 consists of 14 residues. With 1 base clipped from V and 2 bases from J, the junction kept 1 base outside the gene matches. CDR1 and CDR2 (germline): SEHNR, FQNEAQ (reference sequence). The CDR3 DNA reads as TGTGCCAGCAGCTTAGGGGGACAGGCCTACGAGCAGTACTTC. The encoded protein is CASSLGGQAYEQYF.

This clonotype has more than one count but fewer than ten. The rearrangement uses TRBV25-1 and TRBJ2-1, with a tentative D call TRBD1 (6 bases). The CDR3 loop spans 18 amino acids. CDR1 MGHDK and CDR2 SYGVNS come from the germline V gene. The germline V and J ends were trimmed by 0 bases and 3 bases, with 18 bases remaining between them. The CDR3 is CASSEYLGQGRNYNEQFF. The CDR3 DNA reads TGTGCCAGCAGTGAATATCTAGGGCAGGGGCGAAACTACAATGAGCAGTTCTTC.

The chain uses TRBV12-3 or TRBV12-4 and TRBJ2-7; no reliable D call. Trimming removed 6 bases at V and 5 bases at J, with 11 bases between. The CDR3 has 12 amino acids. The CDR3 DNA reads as TGTGCCAGCAGCAGTTTAACCGACGAGCAGTACTTC. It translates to CASSSLTDEQYF.

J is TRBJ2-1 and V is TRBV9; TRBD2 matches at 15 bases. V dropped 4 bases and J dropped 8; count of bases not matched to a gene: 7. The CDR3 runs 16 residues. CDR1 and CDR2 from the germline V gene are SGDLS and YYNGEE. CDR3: CASSTRRTSGGDEQFF. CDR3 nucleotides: TGTGCCAGCAGCACTCGTCGGACTAGCGGGGGGGATGAGCAGTTCTTC.

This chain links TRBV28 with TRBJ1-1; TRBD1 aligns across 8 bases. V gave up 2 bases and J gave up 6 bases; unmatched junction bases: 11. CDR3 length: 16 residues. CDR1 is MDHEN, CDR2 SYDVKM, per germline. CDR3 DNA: TGTGCCAGCAGTTTAAACCGGGACAGGAACACACCTGAAGCTTTCTTT. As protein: CASSLNRDRNTPEAFF.

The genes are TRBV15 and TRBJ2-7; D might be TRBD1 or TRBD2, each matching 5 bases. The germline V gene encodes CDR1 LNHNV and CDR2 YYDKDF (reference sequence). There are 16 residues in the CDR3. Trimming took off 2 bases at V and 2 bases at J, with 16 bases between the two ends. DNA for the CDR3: TGTGCCACCAGCAGACTCCCCCGGGACCGTACCTACGAGCAGTACTTC. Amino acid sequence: CATSRLPRDRTYEQYF.

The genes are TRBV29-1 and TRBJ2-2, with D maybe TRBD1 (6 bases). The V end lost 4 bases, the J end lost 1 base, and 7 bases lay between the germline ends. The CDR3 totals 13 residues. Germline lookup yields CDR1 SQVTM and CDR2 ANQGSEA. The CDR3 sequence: CSVAGENTGELFF. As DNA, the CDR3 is TGCAGCGTTGCAGGGGAGAACACCGGGGAGCTGTTTTTT.

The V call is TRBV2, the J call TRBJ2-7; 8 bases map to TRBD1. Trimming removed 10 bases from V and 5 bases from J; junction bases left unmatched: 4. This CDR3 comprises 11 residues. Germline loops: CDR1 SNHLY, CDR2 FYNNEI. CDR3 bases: TGTGCCACGGTGACAGGGGACGAGCAGTACTTC. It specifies CATVTGDEQYF.

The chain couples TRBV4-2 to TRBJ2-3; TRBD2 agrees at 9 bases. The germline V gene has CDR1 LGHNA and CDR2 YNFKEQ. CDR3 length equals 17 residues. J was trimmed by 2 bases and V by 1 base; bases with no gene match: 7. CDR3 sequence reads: CASSQAAAGGPTDTQYF. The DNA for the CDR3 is TGTGCCAGCAGCCAAGCCGCGGCGGGGGGGCCCACAGATACGCAGTATTTT.

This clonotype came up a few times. The CDR3 reads CASSSVRETQYF. Written as DNA, the CDR3 is TGTGCCAGCAGTTCGGTCCGGGAGACCCAGTACTTC. The chain recombines TRBV6-5 with TRBJ2-5; D unresolved. This CDR3 contains 12 residues. Germline V CDR1 and CDR2: MNHEY, SVGAGI. Trimming took off 4 bases at V and 5 bases at J, with 8 bases between the two ends.

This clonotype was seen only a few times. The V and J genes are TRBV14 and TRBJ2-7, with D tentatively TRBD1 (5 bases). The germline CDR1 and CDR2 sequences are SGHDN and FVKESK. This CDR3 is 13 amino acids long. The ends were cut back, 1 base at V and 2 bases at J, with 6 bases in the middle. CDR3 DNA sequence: TGTGCCAGCAGCCAAGGGGGCCCCTACGAGCAGTACTTC. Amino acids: CASSQGGPYEQYF.

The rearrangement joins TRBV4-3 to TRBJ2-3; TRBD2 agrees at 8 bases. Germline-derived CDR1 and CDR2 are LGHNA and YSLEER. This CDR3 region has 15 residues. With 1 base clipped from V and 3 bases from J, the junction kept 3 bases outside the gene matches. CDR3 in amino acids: CASSQVKRGTDTQYF. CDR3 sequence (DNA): TGCGCCAGCAGCCAAGTGAAGCGGGGGACAGATACGCAGTATTTT.

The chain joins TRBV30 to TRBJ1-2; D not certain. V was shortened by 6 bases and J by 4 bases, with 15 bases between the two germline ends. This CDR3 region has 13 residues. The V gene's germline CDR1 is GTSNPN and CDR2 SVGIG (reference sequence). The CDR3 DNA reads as TGTGCCTGCATGTCTACCCGGGTCTATGGCTACACCTTC. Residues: CACMSTRVYGYTF. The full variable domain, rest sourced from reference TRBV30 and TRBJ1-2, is SQTIHQWPATLVQPVGSPLSLECTVEGTSNPNLYWYRQAAGRGLQLLFYSVGIGQISSEVPQNLSASRPQDRQFILSSKKLLLSDSGFYLCACMSTRVYGYTFGSGTRLTVV.

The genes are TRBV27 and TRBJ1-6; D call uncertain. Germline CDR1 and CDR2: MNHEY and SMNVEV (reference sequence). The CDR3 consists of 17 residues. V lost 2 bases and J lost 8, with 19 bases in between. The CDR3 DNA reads TGTGCCAGCAGTTTAATTCCCCCCGGTGGTGAAGATTCACCCCTCCACTTT. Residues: CASSLIPPGGEDSPLHF.

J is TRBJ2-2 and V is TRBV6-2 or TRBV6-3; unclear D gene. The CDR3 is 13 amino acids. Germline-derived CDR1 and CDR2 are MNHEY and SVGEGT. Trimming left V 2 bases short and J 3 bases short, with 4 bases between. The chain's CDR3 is CASSYRDTGELFF. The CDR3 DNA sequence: TGTGCCAGCAGTTACAGGGACACCGGGGAGCTGTTTTTT.

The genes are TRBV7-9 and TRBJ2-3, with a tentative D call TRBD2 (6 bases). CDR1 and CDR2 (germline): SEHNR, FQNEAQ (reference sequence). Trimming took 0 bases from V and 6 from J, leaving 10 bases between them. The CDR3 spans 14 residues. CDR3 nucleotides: TGTGCCAGCAGCTTAGCTCCTAGCGAGGATACGCAGTATTTT. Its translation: CASSLAPSEDTQYF.

CDR3 in amino acids: CATSIRQGLNTEAFF. DNA for the CDR3: TGTGCCACCAGCATTCGTCAGGGGCTGAACACTGAAGCTTTCTTT. V usage is TRBV15 and J usage is TRBJ1-1, with a weak D call TRBD1 (6 bases). Trimming stripped 4 bases from V and 0 bases from J, with 12 bases between. This CDR3 comprises 15 residues. Germline V gives CDR1 LNHNV, CDR2 YYDKDF (reference sequence).